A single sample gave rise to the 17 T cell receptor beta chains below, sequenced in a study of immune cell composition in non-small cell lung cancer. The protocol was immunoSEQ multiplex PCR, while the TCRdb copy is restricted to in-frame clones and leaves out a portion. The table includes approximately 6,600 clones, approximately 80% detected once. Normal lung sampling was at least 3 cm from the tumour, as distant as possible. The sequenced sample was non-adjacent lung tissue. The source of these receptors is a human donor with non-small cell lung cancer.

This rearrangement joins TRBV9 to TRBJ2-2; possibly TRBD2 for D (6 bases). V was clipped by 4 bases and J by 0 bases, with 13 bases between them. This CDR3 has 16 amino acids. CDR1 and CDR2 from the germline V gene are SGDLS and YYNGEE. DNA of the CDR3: TGTGCCAGCAGCCCTCGAGTAGCGGCGAACACCGGGGAGCTGTTTTTT. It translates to CASSPRVAANTGELFF.

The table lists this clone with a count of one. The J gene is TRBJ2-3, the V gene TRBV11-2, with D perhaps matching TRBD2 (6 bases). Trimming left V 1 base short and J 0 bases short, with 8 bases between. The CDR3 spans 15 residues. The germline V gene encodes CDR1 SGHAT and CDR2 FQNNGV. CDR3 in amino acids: CASSLGGVSTDTQYF. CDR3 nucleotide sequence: TGTGCCAGCAGCTTAGGCGGGGTGAGCACAGATACGCAGTATTTT.

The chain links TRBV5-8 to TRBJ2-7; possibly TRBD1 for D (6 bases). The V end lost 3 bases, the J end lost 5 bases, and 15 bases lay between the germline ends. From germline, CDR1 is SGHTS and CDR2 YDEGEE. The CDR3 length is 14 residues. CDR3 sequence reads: CASSSGTSRNEQYF. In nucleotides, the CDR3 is TGTGCCAGCAGCTCCGGGACATCACGCAACGAGCAGTACTTC.

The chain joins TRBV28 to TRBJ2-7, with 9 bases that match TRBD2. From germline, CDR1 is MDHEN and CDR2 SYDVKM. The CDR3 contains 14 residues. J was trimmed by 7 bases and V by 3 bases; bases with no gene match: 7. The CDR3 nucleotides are TGTGCCAGCAGTTTGACTAGCGGACACCTGGAGCAGTACTTC. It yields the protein CASSLTSGHLEQYF. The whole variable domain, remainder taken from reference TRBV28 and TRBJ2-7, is DVKVTQSSRYLVKRTGEKVFLECVQDMDHENMFWYRQDPGLGLRLIYFSYDVKMKEKGDIPEGYSVSREKKERFSLILESASTNQTSMYLCASSLTSGHLEQYFGPGTRLTVT.

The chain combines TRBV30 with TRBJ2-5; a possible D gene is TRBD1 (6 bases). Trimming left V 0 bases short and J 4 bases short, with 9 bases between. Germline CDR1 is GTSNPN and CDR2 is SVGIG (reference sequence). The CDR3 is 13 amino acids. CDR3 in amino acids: CAWSVRRGETQYF. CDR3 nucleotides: TGTGCCTGGAGTGTACGCAGGGGAGAGACCCAGTACTTC.

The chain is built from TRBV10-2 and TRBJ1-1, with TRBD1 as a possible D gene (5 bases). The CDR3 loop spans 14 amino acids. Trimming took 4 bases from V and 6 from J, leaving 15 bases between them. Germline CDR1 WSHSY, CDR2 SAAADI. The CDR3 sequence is CASSGAGQVAEAFF. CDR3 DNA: TGCGCCAGCAGTGGAGCAGGACAAGTTGCTGAAGCTTTCTTT.

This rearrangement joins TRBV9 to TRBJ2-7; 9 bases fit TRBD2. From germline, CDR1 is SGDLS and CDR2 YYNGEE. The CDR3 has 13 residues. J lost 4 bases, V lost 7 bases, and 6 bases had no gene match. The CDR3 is CASGAGGRYEQYF. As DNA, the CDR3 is TGTGCCAGCGGGGCGGGGGGGCGATACGAGCAGTACTTC.

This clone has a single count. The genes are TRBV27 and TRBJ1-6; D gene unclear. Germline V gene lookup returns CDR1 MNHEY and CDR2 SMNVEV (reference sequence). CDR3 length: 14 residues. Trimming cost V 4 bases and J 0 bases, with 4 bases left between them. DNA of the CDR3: TGTGCCAGCAGTTCGAGCTCCTATAATTCACCCCTCCACTTT. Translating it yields CASSSSSYNSPLHF.

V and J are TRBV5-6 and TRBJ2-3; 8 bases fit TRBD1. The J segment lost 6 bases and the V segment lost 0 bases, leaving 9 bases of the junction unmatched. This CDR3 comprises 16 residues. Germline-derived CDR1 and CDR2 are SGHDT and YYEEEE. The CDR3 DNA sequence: TGTGCCAGCAGCTTGGCCCCGACAGGGGTCGGGGATACGCAGTATTTT. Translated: CASSLAPTGVGDTQYF. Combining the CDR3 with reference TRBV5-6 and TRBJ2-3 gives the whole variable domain DAGVTQSPTHLIKTRGQQVTLRCSPKSGHDTVSWYQQALGQGPQFIFQYYEEEERQRGNFPDRFSGHQFPNYSSELNVNALLLGDSALYLCASSLAPTGVGDTQYFGPGTRLTVL.

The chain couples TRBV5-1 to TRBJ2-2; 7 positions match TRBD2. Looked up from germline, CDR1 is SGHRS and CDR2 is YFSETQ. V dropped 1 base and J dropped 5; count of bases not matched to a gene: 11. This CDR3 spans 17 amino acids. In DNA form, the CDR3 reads TGCGCCAGCAGCTTGATGGCTAGCGGTTTGAGGACCGGGGAGCTGTTTTTT. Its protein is CASSLMASGLRTGELFF.

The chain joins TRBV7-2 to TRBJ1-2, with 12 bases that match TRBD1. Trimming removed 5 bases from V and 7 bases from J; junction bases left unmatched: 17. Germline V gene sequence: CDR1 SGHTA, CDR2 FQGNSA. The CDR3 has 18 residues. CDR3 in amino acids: CASSRNRDRGLRDGGYTF. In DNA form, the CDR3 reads TGTGCCAGCAGCCGAAACCGGGACAGGGGGCTTCGGGACGGTGGCTACACCTTC.

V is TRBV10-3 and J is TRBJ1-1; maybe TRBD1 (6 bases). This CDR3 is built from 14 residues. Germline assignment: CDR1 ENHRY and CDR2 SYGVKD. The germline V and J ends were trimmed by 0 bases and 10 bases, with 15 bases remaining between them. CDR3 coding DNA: TGTGCCATCAGTGAGTCGGGGGGGCAGATAGTAGCTTTCTTT. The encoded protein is CAISESGGQIVAFF.

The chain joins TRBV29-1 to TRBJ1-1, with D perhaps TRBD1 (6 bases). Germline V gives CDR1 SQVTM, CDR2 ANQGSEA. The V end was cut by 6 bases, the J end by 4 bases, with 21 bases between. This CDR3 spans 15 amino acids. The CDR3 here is CSVRQVRLEATEAFF. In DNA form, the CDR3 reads TGCAGCGTCCGACAGGTCCGTCTAGAGGCCACTGAAGCTTTCTTT.

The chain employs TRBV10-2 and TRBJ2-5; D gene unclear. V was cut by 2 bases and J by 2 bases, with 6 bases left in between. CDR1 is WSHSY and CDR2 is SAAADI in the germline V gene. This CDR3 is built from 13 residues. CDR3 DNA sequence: TGCGCCAGCAGTGAGGAGTCGCAAGAGACCCAGTACTTC. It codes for CASSEESQETQYF.

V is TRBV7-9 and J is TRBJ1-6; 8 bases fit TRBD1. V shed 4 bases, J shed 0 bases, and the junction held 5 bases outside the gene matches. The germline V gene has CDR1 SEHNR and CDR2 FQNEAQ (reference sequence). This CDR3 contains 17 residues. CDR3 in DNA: TGTGCCAGCAGCTCCGACAGGGGAAACTCCTATAATTCACCCCTCCACTTT. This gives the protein CASSSDRGNSYNSPLHF. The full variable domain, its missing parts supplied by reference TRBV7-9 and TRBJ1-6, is DTGVSQNPRHKITKRGQNVTFRCDPISEHNRLYWYRQTLGQGPEFLTYFQNEAQLEKSRLLSDRFSAERPKGSFSTLEIQRTEQGDSAMYLCASSSDRGNSYNSPLHFGNGTRLTVT.

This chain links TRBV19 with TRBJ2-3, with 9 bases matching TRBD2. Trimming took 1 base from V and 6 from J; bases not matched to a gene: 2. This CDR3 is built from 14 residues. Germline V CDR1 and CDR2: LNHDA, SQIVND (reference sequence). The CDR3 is CASSIVTSGDTQYF. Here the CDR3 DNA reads TGTGCCAGTAGTATAGTTACTAGCGGGGATACGCAGTATTTT.

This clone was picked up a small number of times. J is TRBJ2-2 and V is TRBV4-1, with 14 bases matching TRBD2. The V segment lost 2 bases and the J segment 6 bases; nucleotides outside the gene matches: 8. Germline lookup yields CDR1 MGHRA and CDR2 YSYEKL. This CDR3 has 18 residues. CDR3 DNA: TGCGCCAGCAGCCAACGACTAGCGGGGGGGCGAGATGCCGGGGAGCTGTTTTTT. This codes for CASSQRLAGGRDAGELFF.